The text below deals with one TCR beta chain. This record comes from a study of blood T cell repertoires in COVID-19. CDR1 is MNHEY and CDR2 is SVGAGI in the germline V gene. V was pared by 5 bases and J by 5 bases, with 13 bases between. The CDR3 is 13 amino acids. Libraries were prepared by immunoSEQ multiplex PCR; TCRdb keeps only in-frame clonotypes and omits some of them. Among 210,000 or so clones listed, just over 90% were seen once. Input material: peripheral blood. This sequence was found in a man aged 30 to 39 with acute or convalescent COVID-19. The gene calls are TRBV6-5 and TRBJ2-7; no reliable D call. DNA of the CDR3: TGTGCCAGCAGTATTGACAAGTCCCACGAGCAGTACTTC. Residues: CASSIDKSHEQYF.